Here is one TCR beta chain with its context. Antigen: not known. This sample was included in a study of cytomegalovirus exposure and HLA in healthy donors. Broader study findings: In a later analysis, the majority of CMV-associated beta chains seemingly showed HLA restriction.

PCR employed 60 Vbeta and 13 Jbeta primers. The assay was immunoSEQ multiplex PCR, and TCRdb's table has in-frame clones only and misses some. This table has about 130,000 clones, roughly 78% appearing once. Trimming took off 2 bases at V and 5 bases at J, with 12 bases between the two ends. This CDR3 is 14 amino acids long. CDR1 is MNHEY, CDR2 SMNVEV, per germline (reference sequence). V usage is TRBV27 and J usage is TRBJ2-5; D might be TRBD1 (5 bases). The receptor was derived from a man under 40 in good health and CMV-seropositive. Sequenced material: PBMCs. In DNA form, the CDR3 reads TGTGCCAGCAGTTTAATGGACACCGGGGAGACCCAGTACTTC. Translation gives CASSLMDTGETQYF.